This T cell receptor beta chain was profiled in a study of post-analysis software for immune sequencing data. This CDR3 comprises 15 residues. Looked up from germline, CDR1 is KGHSH and CDR2 is LQKENI. Overall study results and limits: Among roughly five TRBV segments more frequent in patients than controls were TRBV5-6, TRBV5-1 and TRBV20-1.

This clonotype was seen at least ten times. Its antigen is unknown. At one of its ends the junction is not consistent with the germline gene, which may arise from a read error. Unique molecular identifiers were present in the TCR beta cDNA libraries. TCRdb ran MiXCR on the PCR reads and lists one entry per CDR3 protein. Here the sample spans hundreds of thousands of distinct CDR3 sequences, less than 35% being singletons. This sequence was found in a girl under 18 with multiple sclerosis. The material sequenced was blood. This sequence joins TRBV18 and TRBJ2-1; 11 bases align to TRBD2. CDR3 nucleotide sequence: TGCGCCAGCAGTCCAGGGACTAGCGGCTACAATGAGCAGTTCTTC. It yields the protein CASSPGTSGYNEQFF.